This T cell receptor (beta chain) comes out of a study of regulatory T cells in long-lasting Graves disease. In this sample, this clonotype turned up many times. Germline lookup yields CDR1 MDHEN and CDR2 SYDVKM. The CDR3 length is 12 residues. J lost 6 bases, V lost 6 bases, and 4 bases had no gene match. To make TCR beta libraries, researchers used iRepertoire HTBI primers and Arm-PCR of CDR3 regions. Via MiXCR, TCRdb re-called the multiplex PCR reads, giving one row per CDR3 protein. The sample yields a few hundred thousand distinct CDR3 sequences, around 20% seen once. The time point is: newly diagnosed GD, antithyroid drugs for less than 3 months. PBMC-derived RNA was used for the TCR library. The sample was also reused in another study, on T cells in Graves' hyperthyroidism and ophthalmopathy. That investigation notes: Primed by the HTBI set, a first-round RT-PCR was run on the TCR CDR3.

V gene TRBV28 combines with J gene TRBJ1-2; TRBD1 matches at 7 bases. This sequence originates from a woman aged 30 to 39 with Graves disease. The sample in question was peripheral blood mononuclear cells (PBMCs), obtained at new diagnosis, from a patient treated with antithyroid drugs. CDR3 nucleotides: TGTGCCAGCAGGGGACAGTACCATGGCTACACCTTC. Amino acids: CASRGQYHGYTF.